Shown below are 2 T cell receptor beta chains from a single sample sequenced in a study of technical replicates of blood from several donors. Here immunoSEQ multiplex PCR was the method, and the copy in TCRdb shows in-frame clones only, minus some. The sample includes some 60,000 clones, approximately 87% of them seen just once. The material sequenced was PBMCs. The receptor source for this set is a human donor in good health. Some clones in this sample may be carry-over from other donors' samples.

The chain recombines TRBV5-4 with TRBJ2-5, with TRBD1 matching 8 bases. This CDR3 is 15 amino acids long. V was pared by 1 base and J by 2 bases, with 4 bases of the junction left unmatched. Germline V CDR1 and CDR2: SGHNT, YYREEE (reference sequence). CDR3 protein: CASSLSRGRQETQYF. The DNA of the CDR3 is TGTGCCAGCAGCTTGAGCAGGGGGCGGCAAGAGACCCAGTACTTC.

J is TRBJ2-7 and V is TRBV30; D gene unclear. V was trimmed by 4 bases and J by 0 bases, leaving 10 bases between them. From germline, CDR1 is GTSNPN and CDR2 SVGIG (reference sequence). The CDR3 sequence is 13 residues long. The CDR3 bases are TGTGCCTGGAACGCGGCCCACTCCTACGAGCAGTACTTC. As protein: CAWNAAHSYEQYF.